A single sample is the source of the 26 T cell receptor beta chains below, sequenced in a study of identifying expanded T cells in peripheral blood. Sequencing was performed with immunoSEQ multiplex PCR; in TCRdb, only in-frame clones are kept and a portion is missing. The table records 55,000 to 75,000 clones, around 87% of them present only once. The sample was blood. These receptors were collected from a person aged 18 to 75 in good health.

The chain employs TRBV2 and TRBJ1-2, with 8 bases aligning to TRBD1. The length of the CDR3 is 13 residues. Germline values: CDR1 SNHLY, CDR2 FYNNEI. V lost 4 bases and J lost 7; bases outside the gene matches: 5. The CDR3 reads CASSGTGSGGYTF. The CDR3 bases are TGTGCCAGCAGTGGGACAGGGAGTGGTGGCTACACCTTC.

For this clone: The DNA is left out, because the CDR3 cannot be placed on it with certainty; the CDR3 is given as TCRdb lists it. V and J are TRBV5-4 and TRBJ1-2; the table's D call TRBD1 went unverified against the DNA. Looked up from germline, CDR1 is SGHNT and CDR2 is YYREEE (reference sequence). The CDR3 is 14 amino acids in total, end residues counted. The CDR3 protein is CASSFSGQGDGYTF.

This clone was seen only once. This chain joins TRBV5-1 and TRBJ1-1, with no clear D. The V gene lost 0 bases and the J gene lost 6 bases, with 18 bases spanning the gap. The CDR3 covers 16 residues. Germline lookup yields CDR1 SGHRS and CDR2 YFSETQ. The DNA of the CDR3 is TGCGCCAGCAGCTTGGTGGTTGGTGGCGACGATTCTGAAGCTTTCTTT. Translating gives CASSLVVGGDDSEAFF.

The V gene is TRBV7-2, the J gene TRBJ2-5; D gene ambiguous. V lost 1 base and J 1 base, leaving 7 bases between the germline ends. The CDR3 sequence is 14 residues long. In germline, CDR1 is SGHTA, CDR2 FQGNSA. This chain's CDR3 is CASSLGAVQETQYF. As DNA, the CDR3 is TGTGCCAGCAGCTTAGGGGCGGTCCAAGAGACCCAGTACTTC.

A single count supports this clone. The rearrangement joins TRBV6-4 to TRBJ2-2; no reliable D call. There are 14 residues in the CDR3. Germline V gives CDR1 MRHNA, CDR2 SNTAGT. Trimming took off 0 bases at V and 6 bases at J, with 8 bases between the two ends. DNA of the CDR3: TGTGCCAGCAGTGACTCGTATGGGGCCGGGGAGCTGTTTTTT. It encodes CASSDSYGAGELFF.

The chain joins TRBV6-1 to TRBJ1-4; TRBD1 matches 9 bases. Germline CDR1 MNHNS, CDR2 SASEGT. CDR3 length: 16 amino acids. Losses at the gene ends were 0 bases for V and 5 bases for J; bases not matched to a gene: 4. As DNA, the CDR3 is TGTGCCAGCAGTGAAGCGCTAGGGACAGGGAATGAAAAACTGTTTTTT. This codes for CASSEALGTGNEKLFF.

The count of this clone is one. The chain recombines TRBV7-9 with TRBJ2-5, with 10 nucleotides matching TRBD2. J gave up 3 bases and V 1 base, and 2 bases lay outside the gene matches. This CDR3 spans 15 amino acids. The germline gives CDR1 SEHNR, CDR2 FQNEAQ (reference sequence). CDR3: CASSLGLAGEETQYF. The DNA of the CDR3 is TGTGCCAGCAGCTTAGGGCTAGCGGGGGAAGAGACCCAGTACTTC.

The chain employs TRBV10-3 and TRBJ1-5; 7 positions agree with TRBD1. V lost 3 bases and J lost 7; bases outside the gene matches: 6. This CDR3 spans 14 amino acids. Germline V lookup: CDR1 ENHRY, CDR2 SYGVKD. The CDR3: CAISDRTGGQPQHF. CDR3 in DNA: TGTGCCATCAGTGACCGGACAGGCGGACAGCCCCAGCATTTT.

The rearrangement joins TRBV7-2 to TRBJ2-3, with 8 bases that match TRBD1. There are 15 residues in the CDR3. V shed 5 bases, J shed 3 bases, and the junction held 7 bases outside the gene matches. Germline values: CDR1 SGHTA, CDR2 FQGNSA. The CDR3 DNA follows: TGTGCCAGCAGCACCAGACAGGGGTTGACAGATACGCAGTATTTT. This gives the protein CASSTRQGLTDTQYF.

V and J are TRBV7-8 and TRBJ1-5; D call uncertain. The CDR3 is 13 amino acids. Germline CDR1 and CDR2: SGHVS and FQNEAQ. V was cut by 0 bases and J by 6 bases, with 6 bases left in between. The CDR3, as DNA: TGTGCCAGCAGCTTAGCAAACACTCAGCCCCAGCATTTT. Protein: CASSLANTQPQHF.

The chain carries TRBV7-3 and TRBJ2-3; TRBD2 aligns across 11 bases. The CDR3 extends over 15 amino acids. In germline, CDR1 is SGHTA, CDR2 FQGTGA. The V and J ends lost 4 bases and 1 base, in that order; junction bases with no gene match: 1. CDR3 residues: CASSSGLAGTDTQYF. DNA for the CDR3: TGTGCCAGCAGCTCGGGACTAGCGGGCACAGATACGCAGTATTTT.

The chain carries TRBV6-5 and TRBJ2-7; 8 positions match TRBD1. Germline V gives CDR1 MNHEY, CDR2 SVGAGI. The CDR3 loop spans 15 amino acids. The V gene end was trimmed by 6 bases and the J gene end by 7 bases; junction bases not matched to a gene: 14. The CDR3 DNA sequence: TGTGCCAGCAGCGCCCTTTGGACAGGGTCGGGGGAGCAGTACTTC. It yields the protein CASSALWTGSGEQYF.

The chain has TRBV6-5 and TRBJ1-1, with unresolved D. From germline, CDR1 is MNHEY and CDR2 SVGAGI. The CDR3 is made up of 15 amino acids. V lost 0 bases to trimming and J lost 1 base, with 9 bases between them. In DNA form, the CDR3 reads TGTGCCAGCAGTTACTCGATAACAAGGAACACTGAAGCTTTCTTT. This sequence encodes CASSYSITRNTEAFF.

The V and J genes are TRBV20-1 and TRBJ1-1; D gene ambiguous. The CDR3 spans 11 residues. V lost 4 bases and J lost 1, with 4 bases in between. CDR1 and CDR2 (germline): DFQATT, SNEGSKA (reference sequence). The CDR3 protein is CSATKNTEAFF. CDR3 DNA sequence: TGCAGTGCTACCAAGAACACTGAAGCTTTCTTT.

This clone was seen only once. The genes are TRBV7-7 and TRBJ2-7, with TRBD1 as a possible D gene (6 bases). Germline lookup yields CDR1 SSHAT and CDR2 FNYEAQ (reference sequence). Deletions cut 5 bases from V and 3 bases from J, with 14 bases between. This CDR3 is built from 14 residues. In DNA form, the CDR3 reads TGTGCCAGCAGCCCAACACGGGACATCTACGAGCAGTACTTC. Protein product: CASSPTRDIYEQYF.

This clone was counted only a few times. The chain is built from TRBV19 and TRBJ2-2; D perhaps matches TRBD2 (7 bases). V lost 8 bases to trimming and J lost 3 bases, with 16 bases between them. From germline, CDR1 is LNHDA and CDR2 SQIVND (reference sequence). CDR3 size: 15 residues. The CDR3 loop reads CASRGGDLHTGELFF. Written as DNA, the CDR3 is TGTGCCAGTCGAGGGGGGGACCTCCACACCGGGGAGCTGTTTTTT.

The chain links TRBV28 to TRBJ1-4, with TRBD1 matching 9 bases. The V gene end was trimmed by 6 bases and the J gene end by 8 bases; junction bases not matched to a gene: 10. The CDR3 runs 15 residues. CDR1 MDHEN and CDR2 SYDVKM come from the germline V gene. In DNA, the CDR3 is TGTGCCAGCAGCGACAGGGGGAGAGTAAAGGAAAAACTGTTTTTT. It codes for CASSDRGRVKEKLFF.

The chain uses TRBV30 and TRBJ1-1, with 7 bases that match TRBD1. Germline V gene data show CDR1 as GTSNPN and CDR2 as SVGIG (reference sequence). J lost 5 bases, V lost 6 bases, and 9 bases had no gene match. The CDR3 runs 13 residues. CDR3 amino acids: CACENRGQTEAFF. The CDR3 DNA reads TGTGCCTGCGAGAACAGGGGTCAAACTGAAGCTTTCTTT.

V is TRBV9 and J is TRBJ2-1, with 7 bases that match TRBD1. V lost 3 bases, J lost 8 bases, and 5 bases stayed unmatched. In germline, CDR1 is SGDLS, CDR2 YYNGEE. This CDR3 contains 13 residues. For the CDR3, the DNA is TGTGCCAGCAGCGATCGACAGGGACATGAGCAGTTCTTC. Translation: CASSDRQGHEQFF.

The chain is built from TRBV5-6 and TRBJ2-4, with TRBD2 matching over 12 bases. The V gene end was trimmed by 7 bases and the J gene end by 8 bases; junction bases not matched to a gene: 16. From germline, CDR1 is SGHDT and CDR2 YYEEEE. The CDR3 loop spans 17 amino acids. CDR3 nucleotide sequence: TGTGCCAGCGGCACGACTAGCGGGGGCTATAGTAGGGACATTCAGTACTTC. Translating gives CASGTTSGGYSRDIQYF.

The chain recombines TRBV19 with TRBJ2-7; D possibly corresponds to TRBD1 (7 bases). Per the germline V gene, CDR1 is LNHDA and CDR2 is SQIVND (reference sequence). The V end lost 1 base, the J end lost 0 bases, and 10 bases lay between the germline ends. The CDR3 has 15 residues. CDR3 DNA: TGTGCCAGTAGTATAGCGGGGGACAGCTCCTACGAGCAGTACTTC. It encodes CASSIAGDSSYEQYF.

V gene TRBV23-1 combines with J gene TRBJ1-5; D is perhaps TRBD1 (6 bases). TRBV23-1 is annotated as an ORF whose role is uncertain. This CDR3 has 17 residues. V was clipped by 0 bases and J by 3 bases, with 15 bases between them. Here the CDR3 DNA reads TGCGCCAGCAGTCAATCCCCCTGCGACAGGCCCAATCAGCCCCAGCATTTT. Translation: CASSQSPCDRPNQPQHF.

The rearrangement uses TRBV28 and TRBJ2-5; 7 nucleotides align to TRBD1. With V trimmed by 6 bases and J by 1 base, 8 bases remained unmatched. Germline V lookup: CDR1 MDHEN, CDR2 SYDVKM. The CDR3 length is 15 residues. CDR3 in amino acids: CASRTGQASQETQYF. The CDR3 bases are TGTGCCAGCAGGACCGGACAGGCTAGCCAAGAGACCCAGTACTTC.

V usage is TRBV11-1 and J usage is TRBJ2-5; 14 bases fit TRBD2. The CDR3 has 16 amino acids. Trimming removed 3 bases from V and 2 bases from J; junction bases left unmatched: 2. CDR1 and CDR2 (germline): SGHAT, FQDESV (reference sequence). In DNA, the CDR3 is TGTGCCAGCAGCTTGCGACTAGCGGGGGGGCAAGAGACCCAGTACTTC. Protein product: CASSLRLAGGQETQYF.

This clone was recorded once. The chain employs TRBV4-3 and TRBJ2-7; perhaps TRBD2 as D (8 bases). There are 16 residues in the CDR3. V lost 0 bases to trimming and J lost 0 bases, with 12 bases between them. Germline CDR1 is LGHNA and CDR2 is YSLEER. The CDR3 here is CASSQEAGDSSYEQYF. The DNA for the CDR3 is TGCGCCAGCAGCCAAGAAGCGGGGGACAGCTCCTACGAGCAGTACTTC.

The CDR3 here is CASSLGTGGREQFF. CDR3 nucleotides: TGTGCCAGCAGCCTGGGGACAGGGGGACGGGAGCAGTTCTTC. The genes are TRBV6-5 and TRBJ2-1; the match to TRBD1 covers 11 bases. Germline V CDR1 and CDR2: MNHEY, SVGAGI. The CDR3 totals 14 residues. V gave up 6 bases and J gave up 10 bases; unmatched junction bases: 8.